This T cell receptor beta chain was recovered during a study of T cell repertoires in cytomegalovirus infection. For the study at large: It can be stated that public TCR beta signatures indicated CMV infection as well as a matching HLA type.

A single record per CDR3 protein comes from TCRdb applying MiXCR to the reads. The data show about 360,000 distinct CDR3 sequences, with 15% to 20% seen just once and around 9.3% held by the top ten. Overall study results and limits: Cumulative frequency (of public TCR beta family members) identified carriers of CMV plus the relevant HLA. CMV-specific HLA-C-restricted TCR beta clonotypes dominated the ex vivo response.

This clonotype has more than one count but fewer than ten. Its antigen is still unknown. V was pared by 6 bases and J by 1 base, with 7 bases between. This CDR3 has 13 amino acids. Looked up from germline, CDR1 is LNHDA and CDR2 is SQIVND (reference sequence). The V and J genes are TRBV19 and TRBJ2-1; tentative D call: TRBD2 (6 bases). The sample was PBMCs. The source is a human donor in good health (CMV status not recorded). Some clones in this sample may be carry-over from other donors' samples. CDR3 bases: TGTGCCAGTAGGAGCGGGTCCTACAATGAGCAGTTCTTC. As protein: CASRSGSYNEQFF.